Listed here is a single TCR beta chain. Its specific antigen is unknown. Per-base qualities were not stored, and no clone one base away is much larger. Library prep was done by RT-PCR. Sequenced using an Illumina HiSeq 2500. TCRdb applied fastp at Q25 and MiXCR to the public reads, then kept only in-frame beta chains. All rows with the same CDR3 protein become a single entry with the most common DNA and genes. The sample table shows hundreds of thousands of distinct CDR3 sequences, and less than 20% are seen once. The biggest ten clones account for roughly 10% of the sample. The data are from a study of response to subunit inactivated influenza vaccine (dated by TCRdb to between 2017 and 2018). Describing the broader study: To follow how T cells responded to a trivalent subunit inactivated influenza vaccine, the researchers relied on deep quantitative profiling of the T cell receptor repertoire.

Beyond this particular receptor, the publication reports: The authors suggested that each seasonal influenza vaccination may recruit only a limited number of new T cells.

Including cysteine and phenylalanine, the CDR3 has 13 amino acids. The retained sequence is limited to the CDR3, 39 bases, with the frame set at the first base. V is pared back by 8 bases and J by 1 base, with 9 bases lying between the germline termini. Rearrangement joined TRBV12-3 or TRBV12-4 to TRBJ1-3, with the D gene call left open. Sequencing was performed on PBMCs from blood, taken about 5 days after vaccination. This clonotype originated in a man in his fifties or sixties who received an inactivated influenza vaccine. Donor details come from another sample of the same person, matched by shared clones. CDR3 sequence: CASGPVSGNTIYF. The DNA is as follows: TGTGCCAGCGGACCTGTGTCTGGAAACACCATATATTTT.